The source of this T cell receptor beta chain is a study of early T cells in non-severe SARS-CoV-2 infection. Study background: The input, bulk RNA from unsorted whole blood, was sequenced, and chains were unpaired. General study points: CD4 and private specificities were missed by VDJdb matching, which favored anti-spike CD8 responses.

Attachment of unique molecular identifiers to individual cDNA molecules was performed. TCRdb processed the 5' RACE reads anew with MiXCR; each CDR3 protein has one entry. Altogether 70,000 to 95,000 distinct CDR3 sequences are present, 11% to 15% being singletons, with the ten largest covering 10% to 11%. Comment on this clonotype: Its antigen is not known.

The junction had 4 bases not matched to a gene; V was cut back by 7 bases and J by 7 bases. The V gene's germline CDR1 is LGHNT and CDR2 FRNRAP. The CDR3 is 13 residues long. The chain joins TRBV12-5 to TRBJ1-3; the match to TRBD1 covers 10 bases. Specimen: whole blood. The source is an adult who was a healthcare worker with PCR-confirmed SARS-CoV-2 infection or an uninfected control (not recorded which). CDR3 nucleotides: TGTGCTAGTGAGAGGGACAGGGGCAACACCATATATTTT. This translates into CASERDRGNTIYF.